This is a list of T cell receptor beta chains from one sample in a study of tumor T cells in aggressive B-cell lymphoma. TCRdb's copy holds only in-frame clones and misses some; the assay was immunoSEQ multiplex PCR. Of some 2,000 clones listed, roughly nine tenths were seen once; the top ten hold about 10%. Sequencing was carried out using tumor tissue. These receptors all stem from an adult with diffuse large B cell lymphoma. CDR3s include the opening cysteine and the closing phenylalanine or tryptophan. The D gene is left open where the match is weak. Size values are once, few and many counts, or a class for expanded clones, and some rows have none.

>TRBV5-1|-|-|TRBJ1-2
CASSLETPNYGYTF
TGCGCCAGCAGCTTAGAAACTCCAAACTATGGCTACACCTTC
>TRBV28|-|-|TRBJ2-1
CASSYQLTPYNEQFF
TGTGCCAGCAGTTACCAGTTAACCCCCTACAATGAGCAGTTCTTC
>TRBV9|TRBD2|-|TRBJ2-3
CASSVVGSGSTDTQYF
TGTGCCAGCAGCGTAGTCGGTAGCGGGAGCACAGATACGCAGTATTTT
>TRBV7-2|-|-|TRBJ1-6
CASSPGLSYNSPFHF
TGTGCCAGCAGCCCCGGACTCAGCTATAATTCACCCTTTCACTTT
>TRBV7-9|-|-|TRBJ2-7
CASRAGDPYEQYF
TGTGCCAGCAGAGCAGGGGATCCCTACGAGCAGTACTTC
>TRBV6-1|TRBD1|-|TRBJ2-1
CASRPRDRGGEQFF
TGTGCCAGCAGGCCCCGGGACAGGGGAGGGGAGCAGTTCTTC
>TRBV2|TRBD2|-|TRBJ2-1
CASRTRDWRGGVHEQFF
TGTGCTAGCAGGACAAGGGACTGGCGGGGGGGGGTCCATGAGCAGTTCTTC
>TRBV11-2|-|-|TRBJ2-7
CASSLTGRGEQYF
TGTGCCAGCAGCTTAACAGGGCGGGGGGAGCAGTACTTC
>TRBV18|-|-|TRBJ1-2
CASSPPDTLNYGYTF
TGTGCCAGCTCACCACCTGACACCTTGAACTATGGCTACACCTTC
>TRBV5-4|-|-|TRBJ1-1
CASSPDSLNTEAFF
TGTGCCAGCAGCCCGGACAGCTTGAACACTGAAGCTTTCTTT
>TRBV9|-|-|TRBJ2-3
CASSERQRTDTQYF
TGTGCCAGCAGCGAACGACAGAGAACAGATACGCAGTATTTT
>TRBV18|-|-|TRBJ1-1
CASSDRDNTEAFF
TGTGCCAGCTCAGACAGAGATAACACTGAAGCTTTCTTT
>TRBV4-3|TRBD1|-|TRBJ1-1
CASTSTGQGNTEAFF
TGCGCCAGCACGTCAACAGGACAGGGGAACACTGAAGCTTTCTTT
>TRBV4-1|TRBD1|-|TRBJ2-1
CASSRRSWDRGRGNEQFF
TGCGCCAGCAGCCGCCGATCATGGGACAGGGGGCGAGGCAATGAGCAGTTCTTC
>TRBV7-8|-|-|TRBJ1-5
CASSEGLLDGNQPQHF
TGTGCCAGCAGCGAGGGACTCCTCGATGGCAATCAGCCCCAGCATTTT
>TRBV28|-|-|TRBJ2-3
CASSWQGGTDTQYF
TGTGCCAGCAGCTGGCAGGGTGGCACAGATACGCAGTATTTT
>TRBV12-2|-|-|TRBJ2-2
CASRPREFRTGELFF
TGTGCAAGTCGCCCTCGGGAGTTTCGGACCGGGGAGCTGTTTTTT
>TRBV29-1|TRBD1|-|TRBJ2-2
CSVAPQGVYTGELFF
TGCAGCGTTGCACCACAGGGGGTTTACACCGGGGAGCTGTTTTTT
>TRBV27|TRBD1|-|TRBJ2-7
CASSSPGQSYEQYF
TGTGCCAGCAGTTCACCGGGACAGTCCTACGAGCAGTACTTC
>TRBV21-1|-|few|TRBJ1-4
CATPGGNEKLFF
TGTGCCACACCGGGAGGTAATGAAAAACTGTTTTTT
>TRBV5-1|TRBD2|-|TRBJ2-5
CASSLTSGEETQYF
TGCGCCAGCAGCTTGACTAGCGGAGAGGAGACCCAGTACTTC
>TRBV6-1|-|once|TRBJ2-7
CAIRDMRYEQYF
TGTGCCATCAGGGACATGCGGTACGAGCAGTACTTC
>TRBV7-2|-|-|TRBJ1-1
CASSFSVNTEAFF
TGTGCCAGCAGCTTCTCAGTGAACACTGAAGCTTTCTTT
>TRBV9|-|-|TRBJ1-2
CASSPDSNYGYTF
TGTGCCAGCAGCCCTGACAGTAACTATGGCTACACCTTC
>TRBV28|-|-|TRBJ2-6
CASRISLESSGANVLTF
TGTGCCAGCAGGATATCTTTAGAAAGCTCTGGGGCCAACGTCCTGACTTTC
>TRBV30|TRBD1|-|TRBJ1-4
CAWRGTGTLLNEKLFF
TGTGCCTGGAGAGGGACAGGGACCCTCCTGAATGAAAAACTGTTTTTT
>TRBV11-2|-|-|TRBJ2-7
CASSFGGPSYEQYF
TGTGCCAGCAGCTTCGGGGGGCCAAGCTACGAGCAGTACTTC
>TRBV28|-|-|TRBJ1-1
CASSSEGDTEAFF
TGTGCCAGCAGTTCAGAGGGAGATACTGAAGCTTTCTTT
>TRBV7-2|TRBD2|-|TRBJ2-3
CASRLGGGGTDTQYF
TGTGCCAGCAGGCTGGGGGGGGGTGGTACAGATACGCAGTATTTT
>TRBV21-1|-|-|TRBJ2-3
CASSNGTGDRDTQYF
TGTGCCAGCAGCAACGGGACAGGGGACCGAGATACGCAGTATTTT
>TRBV11-2|TRBD1|-|TRBJ2-1
CASRERQGRYNEQFF
TGTGCCAGCAGAGAGAGACAGGGGAGATACAATGAGCAGTTCTTC
>TRBV11-2|-|-|TRBJ2-7
CASSLVGRSWDEQYF
TGTGCCAGCAGCCTAGTGGGCCGTTCATGGGACGAGCAGTACTTC
>TRBV6-1|-|-|TRBJ2-1
CASSEASQNEQFF
TGTGCCAGCAGTGAAGCCTCACAGAATGAGCAGTTCTTC
>TRBV18|-|once|TRBJ2-7
CTSSTYNYEQYF
TGTACCAGCTCAACCTATAACTACGAGCAGTACTTC
>TRBV2|TRBD2|-|TRBJ2-1
CASRGTSGRVYNEQFF
TGTGCCAGCAGAGGGACTAGCGGGAGGGTCTACAATGAGCAGTTCTTC
>TRBV7-6|TRBD2|-|TRBJ2-2
CASSPNPGGTGELFF
TGTGCCAGCAGCCCGAACCCGGGGGGAACCGGGGAGCTGTTTTTT
>TRBV7-9|TRBD1|few|TRBJ1-2
CASSPGTGWEGYTF
TGTGCCAGCAGCCCCGGGACAGGATGGGAGGGCTACACCTTC
>TRBV6-5|-|-|TRBJ1-5
CASRQDPNQPQHF
TGTGCCAGCAGACAGGACCCAAATCAGCCTCAGCATTTT
>TRBV7-2|-|-|TRBJ2-7
CTSSLAGVYEQYF
TGTACCAGCAGCTTGGCCGGGGTCTACGAGCAGTACTTC
>TRBV7-9|TRBD1|-|TRBJ1-5
CASSLDRGGNQPQHF
TGTGCCAGCAGCTTAGACAGGGGAGGCAATCAGCCCCAGCATTTT
>TRBV7-9|-|-|TRBJ2-3
CASSLGSGSTDTQYF
TGTGCCAGCAGCTTAGGTTCAGGGAGCACAGATACGCAGTATTTT
>TRBV10-3|TRBD1|-|TRBJ2-7
CAITPGGAYEQYF
TGTGCCATCACCCCAGGGGGCGCCTACGAGCAGTACTTC
>TRBV14|-|-|TRBJ2-1
CASSLFGLRDSTNEQFF
TGTGCCAGCAGCCTCTTCGGTTTGCGGGATTCGACGAATGAGCAGTTCTTC
>TRBV28|-|few|TRBJ1-4
CASSLVGLVNEKLFF
TGTGCCAGCAGTTTAGTGGGGCTCGTTAATGAAAAACTGTTTTTT
>TRBV18|-|-|TRBJ1-5
CASSPRDNNQPQHF
TGTGCCAGCTCACCCAGGGACAACAATCAGCCCCAGCATTTT
>TRBV6-5|TRBD2|-|TRBJ2-1
CASSYGEGNQQFF
TGTGCCAGCAGTTACGGGGAGGGTAATCAGCAGTTCTTC
>TRBV5-4|TRBD1|once|TRBJ1-1
CASSSPRQGRTEAFF
TGTGCCAGCAGCTCTCCTAGACAGGGGAGAACTGAAGCTTTCTTT
>TRBV5-6|-|-|TRBJ2-7
CASSYSYEQYF
TGTGCCAGCAGTTACTCCTACGAGCAGTACTTC
>TRBV4-3|-|-|TRBJ2-1
CASSQDLVSYNEQFF
TGCGCCAGCAGCCAAGATCTAGTTTCCTACAATGAGCAGTTCTTC
>TRBV30|TRBD1|-|TRBJ1-1
CAWNRGGGTEAFF
TGTGCCTGGAACAGGGGTGGGGGCACTGAAGCTTTCTTT
>TRBV5-4|-|-|TRBJ2-3
CASSSRDTQYF
TGTGCCAGCAGCTCCAGAGATACGCAGTATTTT
>TRBV18|TRBD1|-|TRBJ2-1
CASSPGTGNGEQFF
TGTGCCAGCTCACCAGGGACAGGGAACGGTGAGCAGTTCTTC